The present T cell receptor beta chain was sequenced within a study of T cell changes during pregnancy in multiple sclerosis. J lost 2 bases, V lost 5 bases, and 7 bases had no gene match. The CDR3 length is 15 residues. Germline V lookup: CDR1 SEHNR, CDR2 FQNEAQ (reference sequence). Sequencing used immunoSEQ multiplex PCR; TCRdb keeps in-frame clones, though not all of them. The profile shows over 70,000 clones, around 94% of them singletons. The rearrangement links TRBV7-9 to TRBJ2-7, with TRBD2 identical over 9 bases. The sample here was peripheral blood, taken in the third trimester of pregnancy. The receptor comes from a female donor with multiple sclerosis, enrolled in a pregnancy study. The CDR3 DNA is TGTGCCAGCAGCCAGCGGGAGGTTGGCCCCTACGAGCAGTACTTC. Translating it yields CASSQREVGPYEQYF.